This T cell receptor (beta chain) was documented in a study of OX40 agonist ivuxolimab in advanced cancers. Measured with immunoSEQ multiplex PCR; TCRdb has only the in-frame clones, and not every one. The sample carries 75,000 to 95,000 clones, more than 70% recorded once. As for this clone: Its target is not known.

Whole-study findings and limits: The CD4+ and CD8+ T cells in the blood had expanded clonally by week 6 at 0.1 to 3.0 mg/kg. Some of the nonresponding patients also showed low levels of normalized T-cell clonal expansion.

With autoimmune disease history or systemic immunosuppression, patients were excluded. The CDR3 consists of 14 residues. Trimming took off 1 base at V and 2 bases at J, with 9 bases between the two ends. The germline gives CDR1 SGDLS, CDR2 YYNGEE. The input for sequencing was CD4+ or CD8+ T cells sorted from blood, taken in a trial of the OX40 agonist ivuxolimab. V gene TRBV9 combines with J gene TRBJ2-5; TRBD1 might be the D (5 bases). This receptor was taken from an adult with an advanced solid tumor such as melanoma, head and neck, liver or kidney cancer. The CDR3 protein is CASSVLGAQETQYF. The CDR3 DNA sequence: TGTGCCAGCAGCGTACTAGGGGCTCAAGAGACCCAGTACTTC. The full variable domain, rest sourced from reference TRBV9 and TRBJ2-5, is DSGVTQTPKHLITATGQRVTLRCSPRSGDLSVYWYQQSLDQGLQFLIQYYNGEERAKGNILERFSAQQFPDLHSELNLSSLELGDSALYFCASSVLGAQETQYFGPGTRLLVL.